This TCR beta chain was identified in a study of OX40 agonist ivuxolimab in advanced cancers. Points from the study as a whole: Circulating CD4+ and CD8+ T cells showed clonal expansion by week 6 at 0.1 to 3.0 mg/kg. Which antigen the expanded peripheral T cells recognized is unknown.

V dropped 0 bases and J dropped 5; count of bases not matched to a gene: 12. This CDR3 is built from 17 residues. Germline V gene sequence: CDR1 SGHNT, CDR2 YYREEE (reference sequence). Produced via immunoSEQ multiplex PCR; TCRdb's table is partial and in-frame only. This repertoire shows about 89,000 clones, about 88% found once; its top ten account for roughly 0.3%. As to this clone: Its antigen is not identified.

Exclusion applied to patients with autoimmune disease history or systemic immunosuppression. This TCR came from an adult with an advanced solid tumor such as melanoma, head and neck, liver or kidney cancer. The genes are TRBV5-4 and TRBJ2-7; 9 bases are shared with TRBD2. Material: CD4+ or CD8+ T cells sorted from blood, obtained in a trial of the OX40 agonist ivuxolimab. The CDR3 DNA reads as TGTGCCAGCAGCTTGGGGGCACTAAGCGGGGGGATTAACGAGCAGTACTTC. Its translation is CASSLGALSGGINEQYF.